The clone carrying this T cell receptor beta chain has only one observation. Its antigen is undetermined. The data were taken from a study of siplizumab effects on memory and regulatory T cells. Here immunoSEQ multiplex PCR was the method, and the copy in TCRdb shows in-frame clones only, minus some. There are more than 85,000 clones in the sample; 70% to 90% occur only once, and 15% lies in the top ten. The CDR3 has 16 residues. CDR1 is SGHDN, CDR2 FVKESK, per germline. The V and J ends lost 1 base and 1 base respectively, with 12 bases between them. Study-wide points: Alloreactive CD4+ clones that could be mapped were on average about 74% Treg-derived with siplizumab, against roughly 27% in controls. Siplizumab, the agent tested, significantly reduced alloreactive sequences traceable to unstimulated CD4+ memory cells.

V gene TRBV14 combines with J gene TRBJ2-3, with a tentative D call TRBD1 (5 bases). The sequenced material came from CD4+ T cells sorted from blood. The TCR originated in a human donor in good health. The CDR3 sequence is CASSQGTGIGTDTQYF. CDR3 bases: TGTGCCAGCAGCCAAGGAACAGGCATTGGCACAGATACGCAGTATTTT.